This T cell receptor beta chain originates from a study of low-dose radiotherapy and immunotherapy resistance in tumors. Study in general: Doses of 0.5 Gy per fraction every 2 weeks, totaling 6.5 Gy, went to Cohort 1.

V lost 3 bases and J lost 5; bases outside the gene matches: 4. The CDR3 has 14 residues. Looked up from germline, CDR1 is MNHEY and CDR2 is SMNVEV (reference sequence). Primers used for first-strand cDNA, a TRAV- and TRBV-specific set, covered both alpha and beta chains. Both a constant-region primer and a V-primer adapter served to amplify TCRs across 15 to 20 PCR cycles. TCRdb independently ran MiXCR on the reads; one entry per CDR3 protein. The sample holds 8,500 to 14,000 distinct CDR3 sequences, 60% to 80% seen once. The V call is TRBV27, the J call TRBJ2-7; 10 bases fit TRBD1. This receptor was obtained from a human donor with advanced metastatic prostate, ovarian, gallbladder or colorectal cancer (not recorded which). This table probably holds off-target reads from a library built for another chain. Here the CDR3 DNA reads TGTGCCAGCAGTTTGGACAGGGGGGGGAACGAGCAGTACTTC. It encodes CASSLDRGGNEQYF.